This T cell receptor beta chain originates from a study of T-cell memory formation after mild COVID-19. At the level of the study: The two donors had largely donor-specific TCR clusters.

This clonotype showed up many times. TCRdb used MiXCR to reprocess the 5' RACE reads, holding one entry per CDR3 protein. The repertoire includes 35,000 to 50,000 distinct CDR3 sequences, 8.5% to 10% of them detected once, and about an eighth sits in the top ten. The CDR3 extends over 13 amino acids. V gave up 3 bases and J gave up 8 bases, with 17 bases separating them. Per germline, CDR1 DFQATT and CDR2 SNEGSKA (reference sequence). Specimen: PBMCs or a T cell subset sorted from them (not recorded which). The chain uses TRBV20-1 and TRBJ2-7, with D perhaps assigned TRBD1 or TRBD2 (5 bases each). The sequence was obtained from an adult woman who had mild COVID-19 (a few samples of this study predate the infection). Cell type and time point are not known. As DNA, the CDR3 is TGCAGTGCTAGTAAGGAACGGGACGGCCAGCAGTACTTC. Encoded protein: CSASKERDGQQYF.